The 10 T cell receptor beta chains given below trace back to one sample, sequenced in a study of cytomegalovirus exposure and HLA in healthy donors. With 60 Vbeta and 13 Jbeta primers, the PCR was carried out. The data were produced by immunoSEQ multiplex PCR, yet TCRdb's version contains in-frame clones alone and is incomplete. The table has some 150,000 clones, less than 85% seen once. The material sequenced was PBMCs. The receptors were gathered from a male donor in good health and CMV-seronegative.

This sequence joins TRBV7-8 and TRBJ1-6; 7 bases match TRBD1. The CDR3 has 15 amino acids. Per the germline V gene, CDR1 is SGHVS and CDR2 is FQNEAQ. With V trimmed by 5 bases and J by 7 bases, 8 bases remained unmatched. This chain's CDR3 is CASSRTGFGNSPLHF. CDR3 DNA sequence: TGTGCCAGCAGCCGGACAGGCTTTGGGAATTCACCCCTCCACTTT.

The rearrangement links TRBV27 to TRBJ2-1, with 12 bases matching TRBD2. CDR1 MNHEY and CDR2 SMNVEV come from the germline V gene (reference sequence). The CDR3 is made up of 15 amino acids. Germline trimming cut 3 bases from V and 4 bases from J; bases unmatched to any gene: 1. The CDR3: CASSLGTSGYNEQFF. CDR3 in DNA: TGTGCCAGCAGTTTGGGGACTAGCGGGTACAATGAGCAGTTCTTC.

The chain couples TRBV30 to TRBJ1-4, with D perhaps TRBD1 (5 bases). The CDR3 contains 17 residues. Germline V lookup: CDR1 GTSNPN, CDR2 SVGIG (reference sequence). Trimming shortened V by 8 bases and J by 5 bases, and 27 bases separated the two germline ends. The CDR3 bases are TGTGCCGGGGAATTGGCGGGACGGCGCGTCAAAAATGAAAAACTGTTTTTT. This encodes CAGELAGRRVKNEKLFF.

The rearrangement links TRBV5-6 to TRBJ1-6; no reliable D call. CDR3 length equals 14 residues. Germline CDR1 reads SGHDT; CDR2 reads YYEEEE. V shed 4 bases and J shed 8 bases, with 13 bases lying between them. DNA of the CDR3: TGTGCCAGCAGCAACCGGGAGGCCGATTCACCCCTCCACTTT. Translating gives CASSNREADSPLHF.

The chain links TRBV27 to TRBJ1-2, with D perhaps matching TRBD1 (5 bases). Germline V gene lookup returns CDR1 MNHEY and CDR2 SMNVEV (reference sequence). V shed 8 bases and J shed 3 bases, with 22 bases lying between them. The length of the CDR3 is 16 residues. The CDR3 nucleotides are TGTGCCAGCCGCGGGGTATTAGGGGACTTATACTATGGCTACACCTTC. Translating gives CASRGVLGDLYYGYTF.

This sequence joins TRBV7-6 and TRBJ2-6; no reliable D call. Deletions cut 5 bases from V and 0 bases from J, with 14 bases between. CDR1 SGHVS and CDR2 FNYEAQ come from the germline V gene. The CDR3 covers 17 residues. The CDR3 nucleotides read TGTGCCAGCAGCCTGGGCATCCCCAGCTCTGGGGCCAACGTCCTGACTTTC. Translated: CASSLGIPSSGANVLTF. Full variable domain (rest looked up from reference TRBV7-6 and TRBJ2-6): GAGVSQSPRYKVTKRGQDVALRCDPISGHVSLYWYRQALGQGPEFLTYFNYEAQQDKSGLPNDRFSAERPEGSISTLTIQRTEQRDSAMYRCASSLGIPSSGANVLTFGAGSRLTVL.

CDR3 region: CASSFSSGGSTDTQYF. CDR3 DNA: TGTGCCAGCAGCTTTTCCAGCGGAGGGAGCACAGATACGCAGTATTTT. This chain connects TRBV5-4 to TRBJ2-3; maybe TRBD2 (6 bases). This CDR3 spans 16 amino acids. Germline CDR1 reads SGHNT; CDR2 reads YYREEE (reference sequence). The V gene lost 2 bases and the J gene lost 0 bases, with 13 bases spanning the gap. Together with reference TRBV5-4 and TRBJ2-3, the CDR3 gives the full variable domain: ETGVTQSPTHLIKTRGQQVTLRCSSQSGHNTVSWYQQALGQGPQFIFQYYREEENGRGNFPPRFSGLQFPNYSSELNVNALELDDSALYLCASSFSSGGSTDTQYFGPGTRLTVL.

This clone was picked up a small number of times. CDR3 bases: TGTGCCAGCAGCACATCGGGGACTATTACGAACTACGAGCAGTACTTC. Translated: CASSTSGTITNYEQYF. The chain combines TRBV7-2 with TRBJ2-7, with 7 bases lining up with TRBD2. Germline V gene sequence: CDR1 SGHTA, CDR2 FQGNSA. The V and J ends lost 5 bases and 3 bases, in that order; junction bases with no gene match: 13. This CDR3 comprises 16 residues.

The chain combines TRBV15 with TRBJ1-2; TRBD1 aligns across 8 bases. Germline values: CDR1 LNHNV, CDR2 YYDKDF (reference sequence). The CDR3 is 14 residues long. The V segment lost 2 bases and the J segment 8 bases; nucleotides outside the gene matches: 7. The CDR3 spells CATSRSGQGGGYTF. In DNA form, the CDR3 reads TGTGCCACCAGCAGATCAGGACAGGGAGGCGGCTACACCTTC.

The rearrangement joins TRBV5-6 to TRBJ2-1; D is unresolved. Germline CDR1 reads SGHDT; CDR2 reads YYEEEE. The CDR3 is made up of 16 amino acids. The V and J ends lost 0 bases and 3 bases respectively, with 13 bases between them. CDR3 nucleotides: TGTGCCAGCAGCTTGGTGTCAGAAAGATTCTACAATGAGCAGTTCTTC. Translated, it gives CASSLVSERFYNEQFF.